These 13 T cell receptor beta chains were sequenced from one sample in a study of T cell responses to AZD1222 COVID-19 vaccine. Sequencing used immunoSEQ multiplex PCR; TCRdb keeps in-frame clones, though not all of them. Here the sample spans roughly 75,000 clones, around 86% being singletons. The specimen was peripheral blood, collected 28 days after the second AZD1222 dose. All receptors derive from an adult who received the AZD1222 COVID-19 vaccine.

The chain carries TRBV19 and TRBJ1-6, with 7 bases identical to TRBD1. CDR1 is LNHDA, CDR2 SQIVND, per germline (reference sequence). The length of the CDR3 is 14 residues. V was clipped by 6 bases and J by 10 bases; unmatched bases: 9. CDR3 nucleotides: TGTGCCAGTAGCACCGGCACAGGGGCCTCACCCCTCCACTTT. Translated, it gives CASSTGTGASPLHF.

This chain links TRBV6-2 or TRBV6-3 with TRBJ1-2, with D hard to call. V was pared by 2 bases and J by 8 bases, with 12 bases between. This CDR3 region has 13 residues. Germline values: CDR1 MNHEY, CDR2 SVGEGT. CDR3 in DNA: TGTGCCAGCAGTTACCCCCACACTCGCGGCTACACCTTC. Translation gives CASSYPHTRGYTF.

The CDR3 loop reads CASSFKTDTDTQYF. Written as DNA, the CDR3 is TGTGCCAGCAGCTTTAAGACAGACACAGATACGCAGTATTTT. The rearrangement uses TRBV5-4 and TRBJ2-3, with D possibly matching TRBD1 (5 bases). This CDR3 spans 14 amino acids. Germline V gene sequence: CDR1 SGHNT, CDR2 YYREEE (reference sequence). V was trimmed by 2 bases and J by 2 bases, leaving 9 bases between them.

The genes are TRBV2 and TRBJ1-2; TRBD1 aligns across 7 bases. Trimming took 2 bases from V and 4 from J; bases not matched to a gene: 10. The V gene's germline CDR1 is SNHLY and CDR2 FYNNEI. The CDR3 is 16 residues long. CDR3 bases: TGTGCCAGCAGTGAATCGGCTCTGGGACAGCCCTATGGCTACACCTTC. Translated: CASSESALGQPYGYTF.

Here the CDR3 reads CASSPGQGVYEQYF. The CDR3 DNA sequence: TGTGCCAGCTCACCCGGACAGGGGGTCTACGAGCAGTACTTC. This sequence joins TRBV18 and TRBJ2-7; 10 bases are a match to TRBD1. This CDR3 region has 14 residues. After removal of 3 bases from V and 3 bases from J, the junction contained 2 bases not matched to a gene. Germline lookup yields CDR1 KGHSH and CDR2 LQKENI.

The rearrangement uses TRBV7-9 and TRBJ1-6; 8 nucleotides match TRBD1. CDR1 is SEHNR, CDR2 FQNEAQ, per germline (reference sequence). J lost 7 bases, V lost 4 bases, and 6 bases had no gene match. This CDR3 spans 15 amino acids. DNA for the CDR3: TGTGCCAGCAGCTCTAGACAGGGGATGAATTCACCCCTCCACTTT. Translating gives CASSSRQGMNSPLHF.

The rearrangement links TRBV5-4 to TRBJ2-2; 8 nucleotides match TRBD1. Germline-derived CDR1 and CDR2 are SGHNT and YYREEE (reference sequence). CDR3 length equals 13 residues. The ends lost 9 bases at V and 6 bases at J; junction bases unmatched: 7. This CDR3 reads CAIQDRAAGELFF. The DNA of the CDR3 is TGTGCCATCCAGGACAGGGCGGCCGGGGAGCTGTTTTTT.

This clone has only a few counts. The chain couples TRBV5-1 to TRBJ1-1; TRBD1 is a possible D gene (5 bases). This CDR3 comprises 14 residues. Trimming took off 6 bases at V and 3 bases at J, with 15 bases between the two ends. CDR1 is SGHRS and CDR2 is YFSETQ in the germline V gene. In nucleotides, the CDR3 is TGCGCCAGCACGAGGGGCTGGGCAGACACTGAAGCTTTCTTT. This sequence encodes CASTRGWADTEAFF. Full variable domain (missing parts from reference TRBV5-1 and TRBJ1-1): KAGVTQTPRYLIKTRGQQVTLSCSPISGHRSVSWYQQTPGQGLQFLFEYFSETQRNKGNFPGRFSGRQFSNSRSEMNVSTLELGDSALYLCASTRGWADTEAFFGQGTRLTVV.

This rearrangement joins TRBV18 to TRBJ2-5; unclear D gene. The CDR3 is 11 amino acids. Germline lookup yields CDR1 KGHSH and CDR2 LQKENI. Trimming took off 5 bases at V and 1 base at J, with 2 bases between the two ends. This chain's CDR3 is CASSSQETQYF. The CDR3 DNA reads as TGTGCCAGCTCATCCCAAGAGACCCAGTACTTC.

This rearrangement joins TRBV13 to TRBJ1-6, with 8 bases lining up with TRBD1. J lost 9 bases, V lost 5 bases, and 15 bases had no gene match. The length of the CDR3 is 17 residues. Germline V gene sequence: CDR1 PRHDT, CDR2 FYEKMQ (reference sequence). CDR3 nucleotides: TGTGCCAGCAGCCCCCAGACAGGGGCCTTTACCCCTTCACCCCTCCACTTT. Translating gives CASSPQTGAFTPSPLHF.

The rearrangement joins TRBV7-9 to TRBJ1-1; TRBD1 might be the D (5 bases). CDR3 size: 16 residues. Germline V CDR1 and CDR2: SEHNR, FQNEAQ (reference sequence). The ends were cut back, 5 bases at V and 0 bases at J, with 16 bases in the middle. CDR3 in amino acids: CASSPTGQGMNTEAFF. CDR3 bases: TGTGCCAGCAGCCCGACGGGGCAGGGCATGAACACTGAAGCTTTCTTT.

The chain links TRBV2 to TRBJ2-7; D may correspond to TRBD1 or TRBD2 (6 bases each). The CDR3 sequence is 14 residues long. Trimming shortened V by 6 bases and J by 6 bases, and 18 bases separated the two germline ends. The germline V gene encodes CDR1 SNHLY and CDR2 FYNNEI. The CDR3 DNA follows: TGTGCCAGCAGCCCGGGGGCCCGCTCTTTCGAGCAGTACTTC. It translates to CASSPGARSFEQYF.

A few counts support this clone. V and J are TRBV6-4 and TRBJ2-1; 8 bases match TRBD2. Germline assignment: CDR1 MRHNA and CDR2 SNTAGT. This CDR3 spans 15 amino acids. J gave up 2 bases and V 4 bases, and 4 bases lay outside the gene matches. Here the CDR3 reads CASSVSGGPYNEQFF. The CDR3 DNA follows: TGTGCCAGCAGTGTCAGCGGGGGACCCTACAATGAGCAGTTCTTC.